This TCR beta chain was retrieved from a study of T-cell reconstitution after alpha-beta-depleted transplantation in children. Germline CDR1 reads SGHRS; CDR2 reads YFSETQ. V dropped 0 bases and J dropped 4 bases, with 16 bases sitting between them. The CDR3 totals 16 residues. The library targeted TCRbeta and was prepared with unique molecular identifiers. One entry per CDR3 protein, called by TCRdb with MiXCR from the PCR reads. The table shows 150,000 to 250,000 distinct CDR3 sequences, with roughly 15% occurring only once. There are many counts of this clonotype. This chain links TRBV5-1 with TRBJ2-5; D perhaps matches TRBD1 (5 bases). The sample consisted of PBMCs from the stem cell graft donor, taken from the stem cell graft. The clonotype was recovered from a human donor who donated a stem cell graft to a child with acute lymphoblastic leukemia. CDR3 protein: CASSLDAAGSGETQYF. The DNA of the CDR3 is TGCGCCAGCAGCTTGGACGCAGCAGGGTCTGGAGAGACCCAGTACTTC.